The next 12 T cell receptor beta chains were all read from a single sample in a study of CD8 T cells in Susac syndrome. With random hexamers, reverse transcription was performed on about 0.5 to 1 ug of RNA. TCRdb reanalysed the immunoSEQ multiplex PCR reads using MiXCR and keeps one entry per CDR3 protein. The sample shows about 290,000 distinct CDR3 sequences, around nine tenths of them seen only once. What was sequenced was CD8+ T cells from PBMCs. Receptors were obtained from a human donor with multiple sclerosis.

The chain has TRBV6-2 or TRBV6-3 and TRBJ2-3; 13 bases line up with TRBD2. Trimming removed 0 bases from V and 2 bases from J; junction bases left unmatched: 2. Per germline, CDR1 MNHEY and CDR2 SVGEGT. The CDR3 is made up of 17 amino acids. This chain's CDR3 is CASSYSTSGGHTDTQYF. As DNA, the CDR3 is TGTGCCAGCAGTTACTCGACTAGCGGGGGGCACACAGATACGCAGTATTTT.

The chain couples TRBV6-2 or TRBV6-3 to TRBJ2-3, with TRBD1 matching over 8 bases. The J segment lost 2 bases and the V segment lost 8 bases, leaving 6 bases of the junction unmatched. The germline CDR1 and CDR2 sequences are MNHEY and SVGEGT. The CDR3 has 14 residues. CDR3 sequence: CASDGTGTTDTQYF. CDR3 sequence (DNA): TGTGCCAGCGATGGGACAGGTACCACAGATACGCAGTATTTT.

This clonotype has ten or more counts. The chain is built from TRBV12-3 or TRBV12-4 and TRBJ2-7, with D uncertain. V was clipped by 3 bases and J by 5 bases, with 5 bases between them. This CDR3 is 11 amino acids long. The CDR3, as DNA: TGTGCCAGCAGTTTGGGTAACGAGCAGTACTTC. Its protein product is CASSLGNEQYF.

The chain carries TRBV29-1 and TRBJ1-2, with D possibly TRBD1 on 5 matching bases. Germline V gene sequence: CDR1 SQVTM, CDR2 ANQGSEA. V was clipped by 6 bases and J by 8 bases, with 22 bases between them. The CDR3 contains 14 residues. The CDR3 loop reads CSVLLGMAGTGYTF. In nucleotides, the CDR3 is TGCAGCGTGCTATTGGGGATGGCAGGGACCGGCTACACCTTC. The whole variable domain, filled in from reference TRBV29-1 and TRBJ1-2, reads SAVISQKPSRDICQRGTSLTIQCQVDSQVTMMFWYRQQPGQSLTLIATANQGSEATYESGFVIDKFPISRPNLTFSTLTVSNMSPEDSSIYLCSVLLGMAGTGYTFGSGTRLTVV.

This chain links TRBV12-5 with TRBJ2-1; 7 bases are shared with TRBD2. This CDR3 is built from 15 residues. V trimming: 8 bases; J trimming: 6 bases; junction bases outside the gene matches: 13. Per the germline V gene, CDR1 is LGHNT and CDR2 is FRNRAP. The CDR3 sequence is CASSGMGLQLNEQFF. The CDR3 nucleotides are TGTGCTAGTTCTGGGATGGGACTACAACTCAATGAGCAGTTCTTC.

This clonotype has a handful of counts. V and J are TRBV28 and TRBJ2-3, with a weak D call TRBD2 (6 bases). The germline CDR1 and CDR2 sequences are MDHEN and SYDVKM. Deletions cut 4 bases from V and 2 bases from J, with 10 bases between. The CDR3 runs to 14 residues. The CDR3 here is CASSSAGATDTQYF. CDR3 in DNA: TGTGCCAGCAGTTCAGCGGGCGCCACAGATACGCAGTATTTT.

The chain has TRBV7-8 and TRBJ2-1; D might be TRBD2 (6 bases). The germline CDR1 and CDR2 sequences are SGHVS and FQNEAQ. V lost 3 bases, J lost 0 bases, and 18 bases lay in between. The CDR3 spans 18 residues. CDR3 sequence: CASSFLRRGGNSYNEQFF. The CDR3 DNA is TGTGCCAGCAGCTTCTTGCGAAGAGGCGGGAACTCCTACAATGAGCAGTTCTTC.

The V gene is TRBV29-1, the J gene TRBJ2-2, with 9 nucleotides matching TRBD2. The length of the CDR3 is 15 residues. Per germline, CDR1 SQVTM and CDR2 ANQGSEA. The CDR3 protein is CSAERAAGGTGELFF. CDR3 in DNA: TGCAGTGCTGAAAGGGCGGCGGGGGGGACCGGGGAGCTGTTTTTT.

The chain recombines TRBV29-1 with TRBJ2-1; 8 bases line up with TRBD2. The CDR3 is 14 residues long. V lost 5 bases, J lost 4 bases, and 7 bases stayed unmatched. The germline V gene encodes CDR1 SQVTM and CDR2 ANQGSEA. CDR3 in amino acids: CSVQGSGVYNEQFF. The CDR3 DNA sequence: TGCAGCGTTCAGGGTAGCGGGGTTTACAATGAGCAGTTCTTC.

CDR3 loop: CAWNSDQETQYF. DNA for the CDR3: TGTGCCTGGAACAGTGACCAAGAGACCCAGTACTTC. The V call is TRBV30, the J call TRBJ2-5; the D is unclear. CDR1 is GTSNPN and CDR2 is SVGIG in the germline V gene (reference sequence). The CDR3 covers 12 residues. V was clipped by 4 bases and J by 0 bases, with 6 bases between them.

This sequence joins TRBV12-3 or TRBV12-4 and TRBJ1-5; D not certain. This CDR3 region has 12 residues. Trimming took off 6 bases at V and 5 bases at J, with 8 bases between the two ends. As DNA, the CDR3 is TGTGCCAGCAGGTTGCGGGATCAGCCCCAGCATTTT. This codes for CASRLRDQPQHF.

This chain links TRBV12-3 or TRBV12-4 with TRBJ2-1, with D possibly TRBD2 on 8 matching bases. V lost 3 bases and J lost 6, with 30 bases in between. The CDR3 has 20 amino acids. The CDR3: CASSFYALAASRGLTNEQFF. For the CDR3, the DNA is TGTGCCAGCAGTTTTTATGCACTAGCGGCTTCTAGGGGGCTAACCAATGAGCAGTTCTTC.